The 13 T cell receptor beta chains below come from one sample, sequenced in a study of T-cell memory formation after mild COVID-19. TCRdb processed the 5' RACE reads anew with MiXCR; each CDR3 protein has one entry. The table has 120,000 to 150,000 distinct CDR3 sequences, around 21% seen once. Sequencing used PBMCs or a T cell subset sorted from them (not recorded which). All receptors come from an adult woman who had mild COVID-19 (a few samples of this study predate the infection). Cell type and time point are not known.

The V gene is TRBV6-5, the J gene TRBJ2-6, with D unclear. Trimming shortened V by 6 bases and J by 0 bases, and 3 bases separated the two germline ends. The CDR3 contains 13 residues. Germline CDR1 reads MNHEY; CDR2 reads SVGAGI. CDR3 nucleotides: TGTGCCAGCAGGGCCTCTGGGGCCAACGTCCTGACTTTC. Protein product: CASRASGANVLTF.

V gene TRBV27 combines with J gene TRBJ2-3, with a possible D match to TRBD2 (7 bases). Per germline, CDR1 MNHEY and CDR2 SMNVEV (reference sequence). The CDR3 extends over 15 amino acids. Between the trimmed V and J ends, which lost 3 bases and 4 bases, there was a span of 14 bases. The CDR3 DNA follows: TGTGCCAGCAGTTTCCTACGGGGGGCGGCAGATACGCAGTATTTT. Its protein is CASSFLRGAADTQYF.

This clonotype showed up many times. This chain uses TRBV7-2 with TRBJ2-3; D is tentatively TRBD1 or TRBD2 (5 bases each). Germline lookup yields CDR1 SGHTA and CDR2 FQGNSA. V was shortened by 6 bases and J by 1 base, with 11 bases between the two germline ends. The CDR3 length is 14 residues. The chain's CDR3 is CASRGRGRTDTQYF. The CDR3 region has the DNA TGTGCCAGCAGGGGTCGGGGACGCACAGATACGCAGTATTTT.

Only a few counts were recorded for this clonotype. This CDR3 reads CASSLGLTGANVLTF. The CDR3, as DNA: TGTGCCAGCAGCTTAGGGTTGACTGGGGCCAACGTCCTGACTTTC. The chain recombines TRBV11-2 with TRBJ2-6, with D unresolved. CDR3 length: 15 residues. The germline V gene has CDR1 SGHAT and CDR2 FQNNGV. The V and J ends lost 1 base and 2 bases respectively, with 6 bases between them.

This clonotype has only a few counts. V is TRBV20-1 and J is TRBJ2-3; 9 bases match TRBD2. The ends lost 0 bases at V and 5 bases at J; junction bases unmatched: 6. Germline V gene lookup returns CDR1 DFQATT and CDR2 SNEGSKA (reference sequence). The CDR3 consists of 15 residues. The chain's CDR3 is CSARDISGGLDTQYF. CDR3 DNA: TGCAGTGCTAGAGATATTAGCGGGGGATTAGATACGCAGTATTTT.

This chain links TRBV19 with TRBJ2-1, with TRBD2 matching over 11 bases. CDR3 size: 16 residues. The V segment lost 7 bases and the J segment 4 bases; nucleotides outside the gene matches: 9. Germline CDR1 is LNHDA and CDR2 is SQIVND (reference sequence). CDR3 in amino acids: CASTPATSGTYNEQFF. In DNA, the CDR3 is TGTGCCAGTACCCCCGCGACTAGCGGGACTTACAATGAGCAGTTCTTC.

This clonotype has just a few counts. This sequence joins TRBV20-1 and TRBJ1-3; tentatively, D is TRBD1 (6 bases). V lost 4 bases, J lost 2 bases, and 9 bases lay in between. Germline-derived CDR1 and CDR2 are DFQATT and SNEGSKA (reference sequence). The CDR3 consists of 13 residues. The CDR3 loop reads CSAMGATGNTIYF. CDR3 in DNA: TGCAGTGCTATGGGGGCTACTGGAAACACCATATATTTT.

The CDR3 reads CASSPQSKGDTQYF. In DNA, the CDR3 is TGTGCCAGCTCACCACAGTCGAAGGGGGATACGCAGTATTTT. The genes are TRBV18 and TRBJ2-3, with D perhaps matching TRBD1 (5 bases). The length of the CDR3 is 14 residues. The V gene's germline CDR1 is KGHSH and CDR2 LQKENI. Trimming removed 1 base at V and 6 bases at J, with 11 bases between.

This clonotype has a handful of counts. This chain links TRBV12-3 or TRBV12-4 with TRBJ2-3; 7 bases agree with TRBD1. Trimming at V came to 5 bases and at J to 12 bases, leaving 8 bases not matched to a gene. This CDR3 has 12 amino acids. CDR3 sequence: CASSIRTGRQYF. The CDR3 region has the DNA TGTGCCAGCAGTATACGGACAGGTCGTCAGTATTTT.

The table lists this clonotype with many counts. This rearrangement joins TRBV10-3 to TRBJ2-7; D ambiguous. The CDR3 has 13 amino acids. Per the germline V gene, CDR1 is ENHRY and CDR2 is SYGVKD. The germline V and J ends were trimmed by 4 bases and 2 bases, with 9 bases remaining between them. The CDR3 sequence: CAISGVRTYEQYF. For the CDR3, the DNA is TGTGCCATCAGTGGGGTTAGAACCTACGAGCAGTACTTC.

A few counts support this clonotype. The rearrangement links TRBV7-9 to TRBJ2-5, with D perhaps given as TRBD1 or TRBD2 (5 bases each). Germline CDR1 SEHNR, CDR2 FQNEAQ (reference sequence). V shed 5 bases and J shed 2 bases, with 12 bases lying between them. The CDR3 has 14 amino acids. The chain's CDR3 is CASSRDALQETQYF. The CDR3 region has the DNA TGTGCCAGCAGCCGGGACGCTCTACAAGAGACCCAGTACTTC.

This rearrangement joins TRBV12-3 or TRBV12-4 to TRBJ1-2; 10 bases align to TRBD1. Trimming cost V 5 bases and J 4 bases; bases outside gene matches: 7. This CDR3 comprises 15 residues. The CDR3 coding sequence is TGTGCCAGCAGTACCCCCGACAGGGGGCCCTATGGCTACACCTTC. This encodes CASSTPDRGPYGYTF.

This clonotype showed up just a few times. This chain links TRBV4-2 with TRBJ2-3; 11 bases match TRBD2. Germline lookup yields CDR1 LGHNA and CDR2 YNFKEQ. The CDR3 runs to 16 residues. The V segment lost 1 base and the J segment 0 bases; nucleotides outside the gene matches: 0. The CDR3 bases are TGTGCCAGCAGCCAAGGACTAGCGGGGAGCACAGATACGCAGTATTTT. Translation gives CASSQGLAGSTDTQYF.